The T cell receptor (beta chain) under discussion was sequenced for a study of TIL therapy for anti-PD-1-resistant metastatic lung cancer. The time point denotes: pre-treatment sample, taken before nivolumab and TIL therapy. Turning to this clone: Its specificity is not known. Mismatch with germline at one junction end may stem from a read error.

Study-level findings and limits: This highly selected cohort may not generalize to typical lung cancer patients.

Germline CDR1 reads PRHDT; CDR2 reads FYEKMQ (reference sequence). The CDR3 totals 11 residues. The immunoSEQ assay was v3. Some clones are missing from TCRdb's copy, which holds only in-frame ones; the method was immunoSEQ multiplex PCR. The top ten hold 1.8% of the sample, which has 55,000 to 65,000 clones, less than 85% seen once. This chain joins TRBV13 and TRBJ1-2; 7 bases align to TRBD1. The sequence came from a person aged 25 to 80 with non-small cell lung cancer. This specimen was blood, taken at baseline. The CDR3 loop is CASSLGRDRSF. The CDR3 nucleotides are TGTGCCAGCAGCTTAGGCCGGGACAGATCTTTC.